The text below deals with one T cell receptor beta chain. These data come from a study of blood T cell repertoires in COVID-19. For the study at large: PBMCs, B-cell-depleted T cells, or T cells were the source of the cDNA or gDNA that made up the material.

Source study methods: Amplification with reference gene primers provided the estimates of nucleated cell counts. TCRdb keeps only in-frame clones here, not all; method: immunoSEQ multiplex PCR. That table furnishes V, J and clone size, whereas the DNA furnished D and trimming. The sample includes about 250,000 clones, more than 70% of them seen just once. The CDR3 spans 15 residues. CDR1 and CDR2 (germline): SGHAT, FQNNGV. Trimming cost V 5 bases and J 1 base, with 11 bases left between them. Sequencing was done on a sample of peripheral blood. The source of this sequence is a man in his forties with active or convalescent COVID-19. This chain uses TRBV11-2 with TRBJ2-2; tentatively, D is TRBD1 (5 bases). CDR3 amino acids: CASSPVGVNTGELFF. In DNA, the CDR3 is TGTGCCAGCAGCCCGGTAGGGGTGAACACCGGGGAGCTGTTTTTT.